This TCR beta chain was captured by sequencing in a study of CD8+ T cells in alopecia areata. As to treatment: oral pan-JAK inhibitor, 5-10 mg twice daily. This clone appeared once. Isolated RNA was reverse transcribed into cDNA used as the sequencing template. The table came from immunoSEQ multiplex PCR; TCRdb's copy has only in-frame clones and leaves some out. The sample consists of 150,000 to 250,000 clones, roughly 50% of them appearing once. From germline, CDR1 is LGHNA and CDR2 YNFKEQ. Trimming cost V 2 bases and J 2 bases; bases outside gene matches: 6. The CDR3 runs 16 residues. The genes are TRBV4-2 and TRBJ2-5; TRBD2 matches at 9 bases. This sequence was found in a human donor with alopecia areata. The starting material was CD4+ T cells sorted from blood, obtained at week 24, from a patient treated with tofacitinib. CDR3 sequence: CASSQLSGGSQETQYF. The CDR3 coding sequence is TGTGCCAGCAGCCAACTTAGCGGGGGATCTCAAGAGACCCAGTACTTC.